This TCR beta chain comes out of a study of cytomegalovirus exposure and HLA in healthy donors (dated by TCRdb to between 2016 and 2019). Some background on the complete study: In an earlier analysis of approximately 640 of the donors, around 290 Gb of sequence data and 100 million or so unique TCR beta sequences from 180 million or so T cells were reported. HLA typing included class I and class II loci at four-digit resolution. Rather than using new phenotypic data, the later analysis identified candidate immune exposures from TCR beta sequences and from how often those sequences occurred across donors. Of the 350 to 450 genotyped donors, more than 75% were placed in the genetic ancestry cluster associated with self-reported Caucasian donors. Besides the first cohort of 666 subjects, a separate validation cohort made up of over 100 different subjects was used. Typing coverage varied by locus: roughly 629-630 donors for A, B, C, DRB1 and DQB1; roughly 510 for DQA1; more than 600 for DPA1; fewer than 480 for DPB1. An earlier analysis of 500 to 750 of the donors applied high-throughput TCR beta sequencing to assess whether each TCR beta V gene segment acted as functional or pseudogenic. About 300 gigabases of sequencing data and around 87 million unique TCR sequences were included in an early release covering several hundred HLA-typed donors. Donor age, sex, ethnicity and CMV serostatus were compiled alongside the repertoire data. A later genetic analysis took genome-wide SNP genotypes for about three fifths of the roughly 700 donors and used that subset as a discovery cohort. Several DR-DQ haplotypes were handled as single units for association and clustering because linkage in the cohort was strong. The study used immunosequencing to profile the T cell repertoires of more than 650 subjects and linked those repertoires to cytomegalovirus serostatus. The study aimed to test whether cataloging public T cell receptors could reveal signatures of past pathogen exposure. To study patterns of TCR occurrence, a later analysis re-analyzed previously published TCR beta repertoires from several hundred donors and added high-resolution HLA genotyping. All discovery cohort repertoires had been generated using a single sequencing platform. To predict cytomegalovirus infection status, the study brought together high-throughput TCR immunosequencing, statistical association of individual TCRs with disease status, and machine learning. Among almost 400 genotyped donors of the cohort, an average of around 240,000 unique TCR beta nucleotide sequences were sequenced per donor, around a sixth of them non-productive.

The library was made by the immunoSEQ multiplex PCR assay. The multiplex PCR relied on a mix of 60 forward primers for TCR Vbeta segments and 13 reverse primers for TCR Jbeta segments. Amplification of the CDR3 region of rearranged TCR beta genes was performed with a multiplex PCR assay on genomic DNA. The Illumina HiSeq System was used to sequence the amplified TCR beta libraries as 87-base-pair reads. The study's own analysis went as follows. A later analysis tallied tens of millions of unique TCR beta chains across the approximately 670 repertoires, and around 9.9 million of those chains were shared by two or more donors. Raw reads were error-corrected and collapsed into unique sequences with a nearest-neighbor algorithm that merged closely related sequences to remove PCR and sequencing errors. Alignment of CDR3 sequences to IMGT reference sequences was used to assign V, D and J gene segments. Each retained sequence needed at least a six-nucleotide match to both a V gene segment and a J gene segment. A rearrangement was called productive if the CDR3 had no stop codons and remained in frame with V and J, and every other rearrangement was called non-productive. Following IMGT convention, CDR3 was defined as the stretch from the second conserved V-encoded cysteine up to the conserved J-encoded phenylalanine. The earlier analysis of 587 of the donors excluded sequences that lacked an unambiguous match to a single V gene segment. An earlier analysis of some 500 of the donors classified V segments as functional when productive rearrangements were above 56.7% and as segregating when the standard deviation between donors was above 5%. A statistical classification framework was built to diagnose cytomegalovirus status from the catalog of TCR beta chain sequences. V and J gene assignment, in a later analysis, came from comparing TCR nucleotide sequences with IMGT/GENE-DB human TR gene sequences. The TCRdist pipeline was used in a later analysis to assign CDR3 sequences and most-parsimonious VDJ recombination scenarios. In a later analysis, each TCR beta chain was defined by its CDR3 amino acid sequence together with its V-gene family, and reads without a unique V-gene family were excluded. A later analysis removed 500 to 650 highly shared, low-generation-probability nucleotide sequences to deal with suspected cross-contamination and a sequencing artifact. A later analysis calculated a clonal expansion index for each public chain from normalized within-repertoire ranks of inferred template counts. In a later analysis, generation probabilities were computed with a VDJ recombination model fitted to out-of-frame rearrangements, and the resulting probabilities were checked against IGoR. In a later analysis, hypergeometric tests were used to score TCR-TCR, TCR-HLA and TCR-CMV co-occurrence, with a repertoire-size bias correction applied to TCR pairs. A later analysis estimated false discovery rates by permuting HLA or CMV assignments 20 times. In a later analysis, co-occurring TCRs were grouped using DBSCAN, and TCRdist sequence similarity was added for clustering within HLA-allele-positive subsets. For co-occurrence clustering, repertoires with fewer than 30,000 or more than 120,000 public chains were excluded, along with about five repertoires with anomalous nucleotide sharing. TCRdb's version of the immuneACCESS table is confined to in-frame rearrangements and falls short of the full clone set. An unresolved V gene accounts for under half of the shortfall where checked; the remainder is of unknown origin. The DNA was the basis for D and trimming; V, J and clone size are from that table. The sample table records around 97,000 clones; about a tenth of these occur just once. The biggest ten clones account for just over 5% of the sample.

A remark on this clone: Its recognized antigen is unknown. Nothing much larger sits one base from this clone, and base qualities are not available.

For CDR1 and CDR2, the germline V gene (reference sequence) lists LNHDA and SQIVND. V is pruned by 0 bases and J by 6 bases, leaving 13 bases of the junction without a gene match. The CDR3 runs 18 amino acids, cysteine and phenylalanine included. The CDR3 DNA has 54 bases and is translated from base 1. The cohort was made up of 666 healthy bone marrow donors. At the time of sampling, every cohort member was nominally healthy, though immune exposures that went unrecorded were likely present. The donor was CMV seropositive and was included in the group of almost 300 seropositive cohort members. Each donor provided a peripheral blood sample, and peripheral blood mononuclear cells were used for TCR beta sequencing. Genomic DNA extraction from the blood cell samples was performed with the Qiagen DNeasy Blood Extraction Kit. Study-wide findings and limitations: Specific HLA alleles were associated with 15,000 to 20,000 TCR beta sequences at a false discovery rate of 0.05 in a later analysis. A cluster of highly shared sequence variants was judged likely to be a technical artifact of the sequencing pipeline. Because counts were too low, around 17 rarely observed V segments, including chromosome 9 orphons, were left out of the earlier analysis of about 620 of the donors. Only TCR beta chains were sequenced in this cohort, and the absence of alpha or paired-chain data limited detectable features. The authors suggested that the approach could potentially be extended to other disease states and immunological phenotypes. Correlated functional status among segregating V segments might reflect linkage disequilibrium, but an unknown experimental factor could not be ruled out. According to a later genetic analysis, donors in an Asian-associated ancestry cluster had fewer N-insertions in productive TCRs than the approximately 650-donor mean. In a later analysis, the rate of TCR association differed among HLA loci, with DRB1 alleles having the most associated TCRs and HLA-C alleles having the fewest. Presence/absence analyses assumed roughly uniform sequencing depth across donors, an assumption that may not hold. A later analysis found that most CMV-associated TCR beta chains appeared HLA-restricted, with HLA associations seemingly driven largely by CMV exposure. A further reported finding was that TCR beta sequences accurately predicted the HLA-A and HLA-B alleles for most subjects in the first cohort. While some public TCRs were present in many individuals, most TCR sequences turned up only very rarely across donors. In an earlier analysis of roughly 560 of the donors, most TCR beta V segments were observed in productive rearrangements about 90% or about 30% of the time, broadly matching IMGT annotations. The only immune exposure information available for the cohort was CMV serostatus. When HLA alleles, especially DR and DQ, strongly co-occurred, TCR associations were difficult to assign to individual alleles. The study listed 150 to 200 TCR beta chains as associated with cytomegalovirus. The 87-base-pair reads could not distinguish some IMGT-functional V segments, including TRBV6-2 and TRBV6-3, so those segments were excluded. The classifier was reported to diagnose cytomegalovirus status with high specificity and sensitivity in both the original cohort and the validation cohort. Compared with equally common non-associated chains, HLA-associated TCR beta chains in a later analysis were more clonally expanded and had lower generation probabilities. In a later analysis, several top co-occurrence clusters were reported to appear linked to parvovirus B19, influenza, CMV and Epstein-Barr virus. Three of the identified cytomegalovirus-associated TCR beta chains were confirmed in vitro to be specific for cytomegalovirus antigens. In a later genetic analysis, a missense DCLRE1C variant was associated with V-gene and J-gene trimming of TCR beta chains, and the association was replicated in an independent cohort. Because some donors lacked HLA typing at each locus, the association tests relied only on the typed subset.

The clonotype comes from a man aged 50 to 60 in good health and CMV-seropositive. Recombination connected TRBV19 to TRBJ2-2; TRBD2 aligns with 7 central bases. Sequenced material: PBMCs. The sequenced DNA: TGTGCCAGTAGTATAGAAGCCGGGGGGAGTCGTAAATCCGGGGAGCTGTTTTTT. Its protein is CASSIEAGGSRKSGELFF.